The 9 T cell receptor beta chains reported below all come from one sample, sequenced in a study of blood T cell repertoires in COVID-19. The data were produced by immunoSEQ multiplex PCR, yet TCRdb's version contains in-frame clones alone and is incomplete. The sample has around 77,000 clones, 65% to 90% seen once; the top ten hold 6.9%. The material sequenced was peripheral blood. The receptors stem from a man aged 25-45 years with COVID-19, enrolled during active disease.

This rearrangement joins TRBV3-1 (or the pseudogene TRBV3-2) to TRBJ2-1; D unresolved. CDR1 is LGHDT, CDR2 YNNKEL, per germline (reference sequence). This CDR3 is 12 amino acids long. Trimming took 4 bases from V and 5 from J, leaving 6 bases between them. CDR3 region: CASSRLDNEQFF. The CDR3 DNA is TGTGCCAGCAGCCGACTCGACAATGAGCAGTTCTTC.

The chain couples TRBV4-1 to TRBJ1-1; 7 bases line up with TRBD1. This CDR3 region has 15 residues. Germline CDR1 and CDR2: MGHRA and YSYEKL. The junction had 5 bases not matched to a gene; V was cut back by 2 bases and J by 2 bases. CDR3 bases: TGCGCCAGCAGCCAACAAGAGGGGGCCAACACTGAAGCTTTCTTT. Translated, it gives CASSQQEGANTEAFF.

V usage is TRBV7-2 and J usage is TRBJ2-4; maybe TRBD2 (6 bases). V was pared by 5 bases and J by 6 bases, with 11 bases between. The CDR3 is 13 amino acids. Per germline, CDR1 SGHTA and CDR2 FQGNSA. This CDR3 reads CASSRRERNIQYF. CDR3 coding DNA: TGTGCCAGCAGCCGACGGGAGAGAAACATTCAGTACTTC.

This clone appeared a single time. This rearrangement joins TRBV24-1 to TRBJ2-7, with 12 bases identical to TRBD2. This CDR3 is built from 17 residues. In germline, CDR1 is KGHDR, CDR2 SFDVKD. Germline trimming cut 3 bases from V and 2 bases from J; bases unmatched to any gene: 7. CDR3 sequence: CATSDGGTSGLPYEQYF. CDR3 DNA sequence: TGTGCCACCAGTGATGGGGGGACTAGCGGGTTACCCTACGAGCAGTACTTC.

The CDR3 region has the DNA TGTGCCAGCAGGGGCGCTCTGGCCGACAATCAGCCCCAGCATTTT. Translated: CASRGALADNQPQHF. This chain uses TRBV5-8 with TRBJ1-5; no firm D call. CDR1 and CDR2 (germline): SGHTS, YDEGEE. Trimming shortened V by 5 bases and J by 3 bases, and 15 bases separated the two germline ends. The CDR3 consists of 15 residues.

Only one count was recorded for this clone. The chain is built from TRBV2 and TRBJ2-7; TRBD2 matches 7 bases. Germline V CDR1 and CDR2: SNHLY, FYNNEI. The CDR3 loop spans 15 amino acids. V shed 10 bases, J shed 4 bases, and the junction held 16 bases outside the gene matches. The CDR3 here is CAIPIRRGRGYEQYF. The CDR3 coding sequence is TGTGCCATACCGATAAGGAGAGGGCGGGGGTACGAGCAGTACTTC.

This chain links TRBV9 with TRBJ1-1; tentative D call: TRBD1 (5 bases). This CDR3 is 15 amino acids long. The V end lost 2 bases, the J end lost 0 bases, and 11 bases lay between the germline ends. CDR1 is SGDLS, CDR2 YYNGEE, per germline. CDR3 in DNA: TGTGCCAGCAGCGTGTCGACAGTCATGAACACTGAAGCTTTCTTT. Translating it yields CASSVSTVMNTEAFF. The variable domain in full, with the rest retrieved from reference TRBV9 and TRBJ1-1, is DSGVTQTPKHLITATGQRVTLRCSPRSGDLSVYWYQQSLDQGLQFLIQYYNGEERAKGNILERFSAQQFPDLHSELNLSSLELGDSALYFCASSVSTVMNTEAFFGQGTRLTVV.

This chain links TRBV15 with TRBJ1-2, with no clear D. Germline CDR1 reads LNHNV; CDR2 reads YYDKDF (reference sequence). The CDR3 is made up of 14 amino acids. V lost 4 bases, J lost 4 bases, and 13 bases lay in between. CDR3 sequence reads: CATSTYTNSYGYTF. The CDR3 nucleotides are TGTGCCACCAGCACTTACACTAACTCCTATGGCTACACCTTC.

The chain has TRBV28 and TRBJ1-1; possibly TRBD1 for D (6 bases). Trimming removed 8 bases from V and 6 bases from J, with 25 bases in between. CDR3 length: 16 amino acids. Per the germline V gene, CDR1 is MDHEN and CDR2 is SYDVKM. The CDR3 loop is CASLSGTTAGNPEAFF. CDR3 nucleotides: TGTGCCAGCCTCTCCGGGACAACGGCTGGGAATCCTGAAGCTTTCTTT.